This T cell receptor beta chain was recovered during a study of blood T cell repertoires in COVID-19 (dated by TCRdb to the early 2020s). Concerning the study at large: Collaborator samples came from the United States, Italy and Spain and covered acute and convalescent phases of COVID-19. The prospective study material was composed of cDNA or gDNA derived from T cells, B-cell-depleted T cells, or PBMCs. HLA class I and class II types, where available, came from metadata supplied by the sample provider rather than from assay-based typing. Deeply sampled blood TCRbeta repertoires from subjects exposed to, actively infected with, or recovered from COVID-19 were included in the dataset. Samples were obtained from the ongoing ImmuneRACE study (first 160 participants) and from about 1,300 subjects provided by 6 global collaborators. Sample metadata almost always included a de-identified subject ID, COVID-19 status, age in years and sex. A freely available public database, intended as a resource for researchers studying the immune response to SARS-CoV-2, is where the repertoires were released.

One collaborating source in Seattle enrolled patients while the patients were actively infected and followed the patients over time throughout the course of disease. Each collaborating institution followed its own protocols to collect whole blood in K2EDTA tubes. Collaborator samples were shipped for TCRbeta analysis as frozen whole blood, isolated PBMCs, or DNA extracted from either sample type. The germline V gene encodes CDR1 SSHAT and CDR2 FNYEAQ (reference sequence). The CDR3 runs 15 residues from the cysteine to the phenylalanine. Of all the DNA, just the CDR3 is kept, 45 bases in frame from base 1. TCRbeta CDR3 regions were amplified from genomic DNA by means of the immunoSEQ Assay, a bias-controlled multiplex PCR. The original pipeline was this. The number of nucleated cells in each sample was estimated by amplification of reference gene primers within the assay. To quantify the absolute abundance of each unique TCRbeta CDR3 rearrangement, sequence reads were collapsed and filtered. For each sample, productive Simpson clonality was calculated as the square root of Simpson's diversity index across productive rearrangements. The table comes from immuneACCESS by way of TCRdb, which keeps in-frame sequences with V and J called. Part of the clones is missing from these tables; in studies checked, under half for an unresolved V gene and the rest for unknown reasons. The V and J calls and clone size come from that table; D and trimming were worked out from the DNA. A total of about 160,000 clones appear in this sample, approximately 85% of them only once. Under 6.5% of the sample comes from the top ten.

On the study overall, not on this receptor specifically: The amount of clinical and demographic metadata varied by source and participant and was provided uncurated.

For this clone: Its specific antigen is unknown. One junction end disagrees with the germline gene, perhaps due to a read error.

The TCR comes from a woman aged 50 to 60 with COVID-19, enrolled during active disease. Sample: peripheral blood. The rearrangement combines TRBV7-7 with TRBJ2-1, and 9 bases in between align with TRBD2. The DNA is TGTGCTAGCAGCTCCGGGACTAGCAGCTACAATGAGCAGTTCTTC. It codes for CASSSGTSSYNEQFF.